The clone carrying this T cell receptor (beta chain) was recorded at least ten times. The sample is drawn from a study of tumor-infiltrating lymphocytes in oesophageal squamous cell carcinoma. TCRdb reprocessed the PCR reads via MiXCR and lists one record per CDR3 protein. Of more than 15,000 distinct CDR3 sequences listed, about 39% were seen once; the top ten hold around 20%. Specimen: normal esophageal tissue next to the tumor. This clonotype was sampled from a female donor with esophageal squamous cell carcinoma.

The CDR3 protein is CAISDGASGSEQYF. In nucleotides, the CDR3 is TGTGCCATCAGTGATGGGGCTAGCGGGAGCGAGCAGTACTTC. The rearrangement links TRBV10-3 to TRBJ2-7; TRBD2 matches 10 bases. This CDR3 is 14 amino acids long. The ends lost 3 bases at V and 6 bases at J; junction bases unmatched: 5. Germline lookup yields CDR1 ENHRY and CDR2 SYGVKD.